These 22 T cell receptor beta chains originate from one sample sequenced in a study of cytomegalovirus exposure and HLA in healthy donors. In the PCR, 60 Vbeta and 13 Jbeta primers were used. Libraries were prepared by immunoSEQ multiplex PCR; TCRdb keeps only in-frame clonotypes and omits some of them. The sample contains 140,000 or so clones, roughly three fifths of which appear only once. The sequencing input was PBMCs. Receptors originate from a woman aged 55-75 years in good health and CMV-seronegative.

About this clone: Other DNA sequences from this sample encode an identical CDR3 as well. The rearrangement joins TRBV5-1 to TRBJ2-6, with D hard to call. The CDR3 runs 15 residues. Germline loops: CDR1 SGHRS, CDR2 YFSETQ. The V and J ends lost 1 base and 1 base respectively, with 6 bases between them. The CDR3 DNA reads as TGCGCCAGCAGCTTGACCGGGTCTGGGGCCAACGTCCTGACTTTC. Translating gives CASSLTGSGANVLTF.

CDR3 in DNA: TGTGCCAGCAGCTATGGACAGTGGGTGGACACTGAAGCTTTCTTT. Translated, it gives CASSYGQWVDTEAFF. The chain recombines TRBV5-4 with TRBJ1-1, with a weak D call TRBD1 (6 bases). Trimming shortened V by 3 bases and J by 3 bases, and 15 bases separated the two germline ends. Germline V gene lookup returns CDR1 SGHNT and CDR2 YYREEE (reference sequence). The CDR3 consists of 15 residues.

The chain combines TRBV7-2 with TRBJ2-7, with a tentative D call TRBD2 (6 bases). V gave up 1 base and J gave up 0 bases, with 13 bases separating them. Looked up from germline, CDR1 is SGHTA and CDR2 is FQGNSA. CDR3 length equals 16 residues. The CDR3 spells CASSLVAGQSSYEQYF. DNA for the CDR3: TGTGCCAGCAGCTTAGTTGCGGGGCAAAGCTCCTACGAGCAGTACTTC.

The chain carries TRBV12-5 and TRBJ1-1, with D tentatively TRBD1 (5 bases). Looked up from germline, CDR1 is LGHNT and CDR2 is FRNRAP. V lost 4 bases and J 1 base, leaving 10 bases between the germline ends. The CDR3 contains 14 residues. CDR3 residues: CASGSGHRNTEAFF. CDR3 bases: TGTGCTAGTGGTTCTGGACACAGGAACACTGAAGCTTTCTTT. Full variable domain (remainder filled in from reference TRBV12-5 and TRBJ1-1): DARVTQTPRHKVTEMGQEVTMRCQPILGHNTVFWYRQTMMQGLELLAYFRNRAPLDDSGMPKDRFSAEMPDATLATLKIQPSEPRDSAVYFCASGSGHRNTEAFFGQGTRLTVV.

The chain couples TRBV27 to TRBJ2-5; TRBD1 matches at 8 bases. This CDR3 contains 17 residues. Germline lookup yields CDR1 MNHEY and CDR2 SMNVEV (reference sequence). Germline trimming cut 5 bases from V and 2 bases from J; bases unmatched to any gene: 13. CDR3 nucleotide sequence: TGTGCCAGCAGTCAAATACAGGGGGTCGCCGTACAAGAGACCCAGTACTTC. Encoded protein: CASSQIQGVAVQETQYF.

V is TRBV13 and J is TRBJ1-6, with D tentatively TRBD1 (6 bases). From germline, CDR1 is PRHDT and CDR2 FYEKMQ (reference sequence). Between the trimmed V and J ends, which lost 2 bases and 10 bases, there was a span of 18 bases. The CDR3 runs 16 residues. The CDR3 coding sequence is TGTGCCAGCAGCTTATTTTTGAGAACAGGGAGATCACCCCTCCACTTT. Translation: CASSLFLRTGRSPLHF.

This chain links TRBV5-4 with TRBJ2-1; a possible D gene is TRBD1 (6 bases). The ends were cut back, 3 bases at V and 3 bases at J, with 13 bases in the middle. Germline V gene lookup returns CDR1 SGHNT and CDR2 YYREEE (reference sequence). This CDR3 comprises 15 residues. CDR3 sequence reads: CASSSPGTYYNEQFF. DNA for the CDR3: TGTGCCAGCAGCTCCCCTGGGACATACTACAATGAGCAGTTCTTC.

This rearrangement joins TRBV5-8 to TRBJ1-2; possibly TRBD1 for D (6 bases). V lost 7 bases and J lost 1, with 11 bases in between. The CDR3 is 13 residues long. Germline CDR1 reads SGHTS; CDR2 reads YDEGEE. Here the CDR3 DNA reads TGTGCCAGCGGCCACAGGGATAACTATGGCTACACCTTC. Residues: CASGHRDNYGYTF.

This chain links TRBV7-2 with TRBJ2-2; the D gene is possibly TRBD2 (5 bases). This CDR3 comprises 15 residues. With 2 bases removed from V and 7 bases from J, the gap between germline ends came to 14 bases. Germline lookup yields CDR1 SGHTA and CDR2 FQGNSA. The CDR3 protein is CASSLLQQGGGELFF. The CDR3 DNA reads TGTGCCAGCAGCTTACTCCAACAAGGAGGCGGGGAGCTGTTTTTT.

This sequence joins TRBV5-6 and TRBJ1-4; no clear D gene. Deletions cut 4 bases from V and 9 bases from J, with 13 bases between. The CDR3 is 13 amino acids. Germline CDR1 and CDR2: SGHDT and YYEEEE. The CDR3 is CASSKGSGKKLFF. CDR3 sequence (DNA): TGTGCCAGCAGCAAGGGATCGGGGAAAAAACTGTTTTTT.

This clone turned up a few times. The chain joins TRBV6-5 to TRBJ2-3, with a tentative D call TRBD2 (6 bases). V dropped 6 bases and J dropped 5 bases, with 9 bases sitting between them. This CDR3 has 12 residues. Germline V CDR1 and CDR2: MNHEY, SVGAGI. CDR3 protein: CASREGRDTQYF. Here the CDR3 DNA reads TGTGCCAGCAGGGAGGGGAGAGATACGCAGTATTTT.

This clone occurred a few times. CDR3 nucleotides: TGTGCCAGCAGCCTCTACACCGGGGAGCTGTTTTTT. Its translation is CASSLYTGELFF. The chain uses TRBV11-3 and TRBJ2-2; D call uncertain. This CDR3 has 12 residues. The germline V gene has CDR1 SGHNT and CDR2 YENEEA. V was shortened by 5 bases and J by 3 bases, with 4 bases between the two germline ends. The full variable domain, its missing parts supplied by reference TRBV11-3 and TRBJ2-2, is EAGVVQSPRYKIIEKKQPVAFWCNPISGHNTLYWYLQNLGQGPELLIRYENEEAVDDSQLPKDRFSAERLKGVDSTLKIQPAELGDSAVYLCASSLYTGELFFGEGSRLTVL.

This chain links TRBV7-2 with TRBJ2-3; 7 nucleotides line up with TRBD2. Germline lookup yields CDR1 SGHTA and CDR2 FQGNSA. V lost 5 bases to trimming and J lost 3 bases; unmatched junction nucleotides: 5. The CDR3 has 14 amino acids. CDR3 sequence reads: CASSLQLATDTQYF. The DNA for the CDR3 is TGTGCCAGCAGCCTCCAACTAGCGACAGATACGCAGTATTTT. Supplemented by reference TRBV7-2 and TRBJ2-3, the full variable domain reads GAGVSQSPSNKVTEKGKDVELRCDPISGHTALYWYRQSLGQGLEFLIYFQGNSAPDKSGLPSDRFSAERTGGSVSTLTIQRTQQEDSAVYLCASSLQLATDTQYFGPGTRLTVL.

The chain links TRBV19 to TRBJ1-2; 11 bases line up with TRBD1. The V gene's germline CDR1 is LNHDA and CDR2 SQIVND (reference sequence). CDR3 size: 14 residues. After removal of 7 bases from V and 8 bases from J, the junction contained 9 bases not matched to a gene. The CDR3 loop reads CASTAQGQGVGYTF. In DNA, the CDR3 is TGTGCCAGTACCGCACAGGGACAGGGGGTAGGCTACACCTTC.

In its sample, this clone was seen once. The chain joins TRBV4-3 to TRBJ2-3; 7 bases match TRBD2. V gave up 3 bases and J gave up 6 bases; unmatched junction bases: 15. Germline V CDR1 and CDR2: LGHNA, YSLEER. There are 17 residues in the CDR3. DNA for the CDR3: TGCGCCAGCAGCCACCTCGCTCCGGGGGGTACATGGGATACGCAGTATTTT. The encoded protein is CASSHLAPGGTWDTQYF.

The chain joins TRBV2 to TRBJ1-5, with D maybe TRBD1 (5 bases). There are 14 residues in the CDR3. The ends were cut back, 7 bases at V and 3 bases at J, with 13 bases in the middle. The germline V gene has CDR1 SNHLY and CDR2 FYNNEI. The CDR3 DNA sequence: TGTGCCAGCATGTTGACAGCACTCAATCAGCCCCAGCATTTT. Translating it yields CASMLTALNQPQHF.

Note on this clone: The sample has other DNA sequences that encode this CDR3 too. The chain recombines TRBV9 with TRBJ1-3, with TRBD1 matching over 7 bases. The CDR3 length is 15 residues. CDR1 is SGDLS, CDR2 YYNGEE, per germline. The ends lost 3 bases at V and 0 bases at J; junction bases unmatched: 3. The CDR3 is CASSEGASSGNTIYF. In nucleotides, the CDR3 is TGTGCCAGCAGCGAGGGGGCGTCCTCTGGAAACACCATATATTTT.

This chain connects TRBV27 to TRBJ1-1, with 9 bases matching TRBD1. The germline gives CDR1 MNHEY, CDR2 SMNVEV (reference sequence). V lost 5 bases to trimming and J lost 11 bases; unmatched junction nucleotides: 12. The CDR3 is made up of 14 amino acids. The CDR3 here is CASSPRMDRGRAFF. DNA of the CDR3: TGTGCCAGCAGTCCCCGTATGGACAGGGGTCGGGCTTTCTTT.

The chain links TRBV9 to TRBJ2-2, with TRBD1 as a possible D gene (6 bases). The CDR3 has 17 residues. Trimming took off 3 bases at V and 3 bases at J, with 18 bases between the two ends. CDR1 and CDR2 from the germline V gene are SGDLS and YYNGEE. The CDR3 DNA is TGTGCCAGCAGCGCCAACATCCGGGACAAAGACACCGGGGAGCTGTTTTTT. The encoded protein is CASSANIRDKDTGELFF.

A single count supports this clone. The gene calls are TRBV28 and TRBJ2-5; 10 bases line up with TRBD1. In germline, CDR1 is MDHEN, CDR2 SYDVKM. This CDR3 spans 19 amino acids. Trimming removed 2 bases from V and 2 bases from J; junction bases left unmatched: 14. Written as DNA, the CDR3 is TGTGCCAGCAGTTTACCATACTCCTTCCGGGACAGGGGACAAGAGACCCAGTACTTC. Translating it yields CASSLPYSFRDRGQETQYF. The complete variable domain, with remaining parts taken from reference TRBV28 and TRBJ2-5, reads DVKVTQSSRYLVKRTGEKVFLECVQDMDHENMFWYRQDPGLGLRLIYFSYDVKMKEKGDIPEGYSVSREKKERFSLILESASTNQTSMYLCASSLPYSFRDRGQETQYFGPGTRLLVL.

The CDR3 region has the DNA TGTGCCAGCAGTGAAGCGCGTGGCAGGGGGCACGAGCAGTACTTC. Amino acids: CASSEARGRGHEQYF. The V and J genes are TRBV2 and TRBJ2-7; 8 bases align to TRBD1. With 0 bases clipped from V and 5 bases from J, the junction kept 6 bases outside the gene matches. The V gene's germline CDR1 is SNHLY and CDR2 FYNNEI. This CDR3 contains 15 residues.

The rearrangement links TRBV5-1 to TRBJ1-2, with 7 bases fitting TRBD1. This CDR3 is 14 amino acids long. CDR1 is SGHRS and CDR2 is YFSETQ in the germline V gene. Trimming took 4 bases from V and 5 from J; bases not matched to a gene: 8. CDR3 sequence: CASSPGTAGYGYTF. The CDR3 DNA reads TGCGCCAGCAGCCCCGGGACAGCGGGTTATGGCTACACCTTC.